Below are 29 T cell receptor beta chains sequenced from a single sample in a study of blood T cell repertoires in COVID-19. Clones were sequenced by immunoSEQ multiplex PCR, and TCRdb holds only the in-frame ones, with some missing. Among around 270,000 clones listed, approximately 83% were seen once. The sample was peripheral blood. The receptors originated from a person between 70 and 80 years old with COVID-19, enrolled during active disease.

The rearrangement links TRBV7-2 to TRBJ2-7, with 8 positions matching TRBD2. With 5 bases clipped from V and 3 bases from J, the junction kept 6 bases outside the gene matches. CDR1 SGHTA and CDR2 FQGNSA come from the germline V gene. The length of the CDR3 is 14 residues. CDR3 amino acids: CASSLSSGIYEQYF. In DNA form, the CDR3 reads TGTGCCAGCAGCCTCAGTAGCGGGATCTACGAGCAGTACTTC.

In nucleotides, the CDR3 is TGTGCCAGCAGACCGGACAGCATGAACACTGAAGCTTTCTTT. Translated: CASRPDSMNTEAFF. V gene TRBV2 combines with J gene TRBJ1-1, with a tentative D call TRBD1 (6 bases). V was trimmed by 6 bases and J by 0 bases, leaving 11 bases between them. Per the germline V gene, CDR1 is SNHLY and CDR2 is FYNNEI. CDR3 length: 14 residues. Using reference TRBV2 and TRBJ1-1 for the parts outside the CDR3, the full variable domain is EPEVTQTPSHQVTQMGQEVILRCVPISNHLYFYWYRQILGQKVEFLVSFYNNEISEKSEIFDDQFSVERPDGSNFTLKIRSTKLEDSAMYFCASRPDSMNTEAFFGQGTRLTVV.

This clone was seen only once. The V call is TRBV2, the J call TRBJ1-1; D is ambiguous. Germline-derived CDR1 and CDR2 are SNHLY and FYNNEI. The germline V and J ends were trimmed by 5 bases and 0 bases, with 7 bases remaining between them. The CDR3 runs to 13 residues. The CDR3 reads CASSLSMNTEAFF. The CDR3 DNA sequence: TGTGCCAGCAGTTTATCTATGAACACTGAAGCTTTCTTT.

The V call is TRBV18, the J call TRBJ1-2, with 7 bases lining up with TRBD1. The V gene's germline CDR1 is KGHSH and CDR2 LQKENI. The CDR3 is made up of 14 amino acids. Trimming at V came to 3 bases and at J to 8 bases, leaving 9 bases not matched to a gene. The CDR3, as DNA: TGTGCCAGCTCACCGGGGACAGCTCAAGGGGGCTACACCTTC. It yields the protein CASSPGTAQGGYTF.

The chain couples TRBV29-1 to TRBJ2-7; unclear D gene. The CDR3 is 12 amino acids. Germline V gives CDR1 SQVTM, CDR2 ANQGSEA. V lost 7 bases and J lost 4, with 14 bases in between. The CDR3 coding sequence is TGCAGCGCCTATGATTCGGGTTACGAGCAGTACTTC. Encoded protein: CSAYDSGYEQYF.

This rearrangement joins TRBV5-1 to TRBJ2-2; tentatively, D is TRBD1 (7 bases). The V end lost 4 bases, the J end lost 3 bases, and 10 bases lay between the germline ends. CDR3 length equals 14 residues. Germline assignment: CDR1 SGHRS and CDR2 YFSETQ. CDR3 nucleotide sequence: TGCGCCAGCAGCGCAGGGGGGTACACCGGGGAGCTGTTTTTT. As protein: CASSAGGYTGELFF.

The chain uses TRBV12-3 or TRBV12-4 and TRBJ1-1; D not certain. The V end was cut by 3 bases, the J end by 6 bases, with 11 bases between. The CDR3 is 13 amino acids. CDR3 in amino acids: CASSFQPRAEAFF. The CDR3, as DNA: TGTGCCAGCAGTTTTCAGCCTCGGGCTGAAGCTTTCTTT.

This clone occurred many times. The sample carries other DNA sequences with the same CDR3. This chain connects TRBV18 to TRBJ1-2, with 7 bases that match TRBD1. The CDR3 length is 13 residues. CDR1 KGHSH and CDR2 LQKENI come from the germline V gene. Trimming cost V 3 bases and J 2 bases; bases outside gene matches: 0. CDR3 nucleotide sequence: TGTGCCAGCTCACCGGACAGGAACTATGGCTACACCTTC. It translates to CASSPDRNYGYTF.

The chain combines TRBV30 with TRBJ1-5; 12 bases map to TRBD1. CDR3 size: 16 residues. Looked up from germline, CDR1 is GTSNPN and CDR2 is SVGIG (reference sequence). V was pared by 3 bases and J by 6 bases, with 9 bases of the junction left unmatched. The chain's CDR3 is CAWRDGTGGASQPQHF. The CDR3 DNA is TGTGCCTGGAGAGATGGGACAGGGGGCGCATCTCAGCCCCAGCATTTT.

The genes are TRBV18 and TRBJ2-3; D is unresolved. V was shortened by 2 bases and J by 6 bases, with 12 bases between the two germline ends. This CDR3 contains 14 residues. Germline V gene sequence: CDR1 KGHSH, CDR2 LQKENI. In DNA form, the CDR3 reads TGTGCCAGCTCACCATTAGCCTCCGGGGATACGCAGTATTTT. This codes for CASSPLASGDTQYF. Based on the CDR3 plus reference TRBV18 and TRBJ2-3, the full variable domain is NAGVMQNPRHLVRRRGQEARLRCSPMKGHSHVYWYRQLPEEGLKFMVYLQKENIIDESGMPKERFSAEFPKEGPSILRIQQVVRGDSAAYFCASSPLASGDTQYFGPGTRLTVL.

The V and J genes are TRBV4-1 and TRBJ2-4; 8 bases line up with TRBD2. The junction had 15 bases not matched to a gene; V was cut back by 0 bases and J by 8 bases. The CDR3 extends over 18 amino acids. Germline CDR1 and CDR2: MGHRA and YSYEKL. The chain's CDR3 is CASSQDGGSGGAGHIQYF. As DNA, the CDR3 is TGCGCCAGCAGCCAAGACGGCGGGAGCGGGGGCGCGGGGCACATTCAGTACTTC.

This chain joins TRBV13 and TRBJ1-2; D unclear. The CDR3 has 14 amino acids. V lost 1 base, J lost 5 bases, and 11 bases lay in between. CDR1 is PRHDT and CDR2 is FYEKMQ in the germline V gene (reference sequence). The CDR3 region is CASSLVGEAYGYTF. The CDR3 nucleotides are TGTGCCAGCAGCTTAGTCGGGGAAGCGTATGGCTACACCTTC.

The chain is built from TRBV3-1 (or the pseudogene TRBV3-2) and TRBJ2-1; 8 nucleotides align to TRBD2. From germline, CDR1 is LGHDT and CDR2 YNNKEL (reference sequence). Trimming cost V 0 bases and J 10 bases; bases outside gene matches: 8. This CDR3 spans 15 amino acids. The CDR3 nucleotides are TGTGCCAGCAGCCAAGATTCCAGCGGGGGCCGGGAGCAGTTCTTC. This gives the protein CASSQDSSGGREQFF.

This chain's CDR3 is CASSYVATPSETQYF. In DNA, the CDR3 is TGTGCCAGCAGTTACGTAGCCACCCCGTCTGAAACGCAGTATTTT. This chain uses TRBV6-6 with TRBJ2-3; unclear D gene. From germline, CDR1 is MNHNY and CDR2 SVGAGI (reference sequence). V was shortened by 2 bases and J by 9 bases, with 18 bases between the two germline ends. CDR3 size: 15 residues.

The chain couples TRBV28 to TRBJ2-5; D gene uncertain. The CDR3 contains 15 residues. Germline CDR1 is MDHEN and CDR2 is SYDVKM. V gave up 5 bases and J gave up 2 bases, with 15 bases separating them. The CDR3 nucleotides read TGTGCCAGCAGTCTGAAGTTCGACTTACAAGAGACCCAGTACTTC. Protein: CASSLKFDLQETQYF.

This clone occurred once. V is TRBV5-1 and J is TRBJ1-4; D ambiguous. In germline, CDR1 is SGHRS, CDR2 YFSETQ. This CDR3 spans 18 amino acids. V dropped 4 bases and J dropped 2 bases, with 21 bases sitting between them. Here the CDR3 reads CASSLAGRVVSTNEKLFF. For the CDR3, the DNA is TGCGCCAGCAGCCTGGCCGGCCGGGTCGTTTCTACTAATGAAAAACTGTTTTTT.

This sequence joins TRBV30 and TRBJ1-5, with unresolved D. V dropped 2 bases and J dropped 4 bases, with 6 bases sitting between them. Germline CDR1 and CDR2: GTSNPN and SVGIG (reference sequence). This CDR3 region has 12 residues. This CDR3 is CAWSYENQPQHF. The DNA for the CDR3 is TGTGCCTGGAGTTATGAGAATCAGCCCCAGCATTTT.

The gene calls are TRBV7-8 and TRBJ1-2, with TRBD1 identical over 7 bases. Germline V gene sequence: CDR1 SGHVS, CDR2 FQNEAQ. The CDR3 extends over 15 amino acids. Trimming took 5 bases from V and 1 from J; bases not matched to a gene: 7. CDR3 loop: CASSISGTDNYGYTF. In nucleotides, the CDR3 is TGTGCCAGCAGCATTTCCGGGACAGATAACTATGGCTACACCTTC.

This clone came up once. This rearrangement joins TRBV9 to TRBJ2-7; no clear D. Deletions cut 4 bases from V and 3 bases from J, with 14 bases between. The CDR3 runs 14 residues. Per germline, CDR1 SGDLS and CDR2 YYNGEE. The chain's CDR3 is CASSPRLLSYEQYF. CDR3 DNA: TGTGCCAGCAGCCCCCGTCTACTAAGCTACGAGCAGTACTTC. Full variable domain (outside the CDR3, taken from reference TRBV9 and TRBJ2-7): DSGVTQTPKHLITATGQRVTLRCSPRSGDLSVYWYQQSLDQGLQFLIQYYNGEERAKGNILERFSAQQFPDLHSELNLSSLELGDSALYFCASSPRLLSYEQYFGPGTRLTVT.

V and J are TRBV4-3 and TRBJ2-7; a possible D gene is TRBD1 (6 bases). Trimming took 1 base from V and 6 from J, leaving 10 bases between them. CDR1 and CDR2 (germline): LGHNA, YSLEER. The CDR3 has 13 residues. Here the CDR3 DNA reads TGCGCCAGCAGCCAAGCACAGGGCGGCGAGCAGTACTTC. Translating it yields CASSQAQGGEQYF.

J is TRBJ2-5 and V is TRBV7-8; TRBD2 aligns across 10 bases. Germline lookup yields CDR1 SGHVS and CDR2 FQNEAQ. The trim removed 4 bases at V and 5 bases at J, leaving 16 bases unmatched. This CDR3 has 18 amino acids. CDR3 in DNA: TGTGCCAGCAGCTCCGTAGGCCAACTAGCGGGAATTTTGGAGACCCAGTACTTC. Its protein product is CASSSVGQLAGILETQYF.

In this sample, this clone turned up a few times. The chain uses TRBV28 and TRBJ1-5; D may be TRBD1 (5 bases). V was clipped by 2 bases and J by 7 bases, with 12 bases between them. The CDR3 consists of 14 residues. CDR1 is MDHEN, CDR2 SYDVKM, per germline. The CDR3 sequence: CASSLNGAQQPQHF. The CDR3 nucleotides read TGTGCCAGCAGTTTAAATGGGGCCCAACAGCCCCAGCATTTT.

The chain has TRBV15 and TRBJ1-1, with TRBD1 matching over 7 bases. This CDR3 contains 15 residues. The junction had 8 bases not matched to a gene; V was cut back by 6 bases and J by 1 base. Looked up from germline, CDR1 is LNHNV and CDR2 is YYDKDF (reference sequence). CDR3 sequence (DNA): TGTGCCACCAGGGGACCTAGGGGGCGGAACACTGAAGCTTTCTTT. This translates into CATRGPRGRNTEAFF.

V and J are TRBV6-6 and TRBJ1-1; D is perhaps TRBD1 (6 bases). Germline loops: CDR1 MNHNY, CDR2 SVGAGI (reference sequence). V lost 7 bases and J 7 bases, leaving 19 bases between the germline ends. This CDR3 comprises 14 residues. CDR3 sequence: CASTIGQTTYEAFF. For the CDR3, the DNA is TGTGCCAGCACAATAGGACAGACAACATATGAAGCTTTCTTT.

A few counts support this clone. The chain is built from TRBV6-5 and TRBJ1-2; 7 bases match TRBD1. Germline CDR1 and CDR2: MNHEY and SVGAGI. Trimming at V came to 7 bases and at J to 0 bases, leaving 8 bases not matched to a gene. The CDR3 runs to 15 residues. The CDR3 bases are TGTGCCAGCACCCCGGGACAGACTACTAACTATGGCTACACCTTC. Residues: CASTPGQTTNYGYTF.

J is TRBJ1-1 and V is TRBV7-2; D gene ambiguous. The CDR3 loop spans 15 amino acids. V was trimmed by 0 bases and J by 1 base, leaving 9 bases between them. CDR1 is SGHTA, CDR2 FQGNSA, per germline. The CDR3: CASSLASTANTEAFF. The DNA of the CDR3 is TGTGCCAGCAGCTTAGCGAGTACAGCGAACACTGAAGCTTTCTTT.

The rearrangement uses TRBV11-3 and TRBJ2-7; D is ambiguous. V dropped 5 bases and J dropped 4 bases, with 18 bases sitting between them. The germline V gene has CDR1 SGHNT and CDR2 YENEEA. CDR3 length equals 15 residues. CDR3 coding DNA: TGTGCCAGCAGCGCATCACACACCACGAAATACGAGCAGTACTTC. Amino acids: CASSASHTTKYEQYF.

The chain has TRBV7-3 and TRBJ2-2; 9 bases line up with TRBD2. With V trimmed by 3 bases and J by 2 bases, 4 bases remained unmatched. CDR1 is SGHTA and CDR2 is FQGTGA in the germline V gene. This CDR3 is built from 16 residues. This chain's CDR3 is CASSFGSGGNTGELFF. In nucleotides, the CDR3 is TGTGCCAGCAGCTTTGGTAGCGGGGGCAACACCGGGGAGCTGTTTTTT.

The genes are TRBV5-6 and TRBJ1-3, with no clear D. Trimming left V 4 bases short and J 4 bases short, with 6 bases between. CDR3 length: 12 amino acids. Looked up from germline, CDR1 is SGHDT and CDR2 is YYEEEE. In nucleotides, the CDR3 is TGTGCCAGCAGCCGTCAGGGAAACACCATATATTTT. As protein: CASSRQGNTIYF.